A single sample is the source of the 6 T cell receptor beta chains below, sequenced in a study of blood T cell repertoires in COVID-19. This table comes from immunoSEQ multiplex PCR, and its TCRdb copy is limited to in-frame clones, with some not included. The table lists 250,000 or so clones, around 88% of them singletons, with 1.3% to 1.5% in the top ten. Sequences were obtained from peripheral blood. These receptors all stem from a man older than 75 with acute or convalescent COVID-19.

This chain connects TRBV6-6 to TRBJ1-3; D remains ambiguous. V gave up 5 bases and J gave up 1 base, with 12 bases separating them. Germline V gene sequence: CDR1 MNHNY, CDR2 SVGAGI (reference sequence). The CDR3 runs 15 residues. CDR3 nucleotide sequence: TGTGCCAGCAGTCCTACTGCGAGGTCTGGAAACACCATATATTTT. This encodes CASSPTARSGNTIYF.

The J gene is TRBJ1-1, the V gene TRBV5-1, with TRBD1 matching over 7 bases. V dropped 4 bases and J dropped 1; count of bases not matched to a gene: 16. The CDR3 totals 18 residues. The germline V gene encodes CDR1 SGHRS and CDR2 YFSETQ. The CDR3 DNA reads TGCGCCAGCAGCGCCATATCCGGGACAGCGGTTCGGAACACTGAAGCTTTCTTT. Its protein is CASSAISGTAVRNTEAFF. Drawing the rest from reference TRBV5-1 and TRBJ1-1, the complete variable domain is KAGVTQTPRYLIKTRGQQVTLSCSPISGHRSVSWYQQTPGQGLQFLFEYFSETQRNKGNFPGRFSGRQFSNSRSEMNVSTLELGDSALYLCASSAISGTAVRNTEAFFGQGTRLTVV.

The chain has TRBV3-1 (or the pseudogene TRBV3-2) and TRBJ2-5; maybe TRBD2 (7 bases). The germline CDR1 and CDR2 sequences are LGHDT and YNNKEL (reference sequence). V dropped 1 base and J dropped 1 base, with 13 bases sitting between them. This CDR3 is 16 amino acids long. For the CDR3, the DNA is TGTGCCAGCAGCCAAGTGAAAGGGGGGGGCCAAGAGACCCAGTACTTC. This sequence encodes CASSQVKGGGQETQYF.

The V and J genes are TRBV19 and TRBJ2-7, with 9 bases matching TRBD1. Germline assignment: CDR1 LNHDA and CDR2 SQIVND (reference sequence). V dropped 6 bases and J dropped 6; count of bases not matched to a gene: 15. The CDR3 is made up of 16 amino acids. The CDR3 region has the DNA TGTGCCAGTAGGGTGCAAGTGGGACAGGGAATAAGCGAGCAGTACTTC. It encodes CASRVQVGQGISEQYF.

Details on this clone: A junction boundary mismatches the germline segment, possibly from a read error. The gene calls are TRBV2 and TRBJ1-2; 11 bases align to TRBD1. The length of the CDR3 is 14 residues. Germline CDR1 is SNHLY and CDR2 is FYNNEI. The DNA of the CDR3 is TGTACCAGCACCTGGACAGGGGGCGTTGGTGGCTACACCTTC. Its protein product is CTSTWTGGVGGYTF.

The count of this clone is one. Here the CDR3 DNA reads TGTGCCAGAAGCTTAGGATTAAATCGGAGTGAAAAACTGTTTTTT. Translation: CARSLGLNRSEKLFF. V gene TRBV7-5 combines with J gene TRBJ1-4. TRBV7-5 is reported as a pseudogene. This CDR3 has 15 residues.